This record concerns one T cell receptor beta chain sequence. What it recognizes is unknown. Primers: 60 Vbeta forward and 13 Jbeta reverse. Assay: immunoSEQ multiplex PCR; the TCRdb copy retains only in-frame clones and omits some. Recorded here are about 48,000 clones; the top ten clones represent around 2%. This CDR3 comprises 14 residues. The V end lost 3 bases, the J end lost 8 bases, and 14 bases lay between the germline ends. The germline V gene has CDR1 LNHDA and CDR2 SQIVND (reference sequence). These data come from a study of cytomegalovirus exposure and HLA in healthy donors. Study outcomes and limitations: More clonal expansion characterized HLA-associated TCR beta chains than equally common others in a later analysis.

The sequenced material came from PBMCs. The receptor was isolated from a woman aged 40 to 50 in good health and CMV-seronegative. V gene TRBV19 combines with J gene TRBJ2-1; maybe TRBD2 (5 bases). The CDR3 nucleotides are TGTGCCAGTAGTATCCAGCACCTGAGGGATGAGCAGTTCTTC. Protein product: CASSIQHLRDEQFF.